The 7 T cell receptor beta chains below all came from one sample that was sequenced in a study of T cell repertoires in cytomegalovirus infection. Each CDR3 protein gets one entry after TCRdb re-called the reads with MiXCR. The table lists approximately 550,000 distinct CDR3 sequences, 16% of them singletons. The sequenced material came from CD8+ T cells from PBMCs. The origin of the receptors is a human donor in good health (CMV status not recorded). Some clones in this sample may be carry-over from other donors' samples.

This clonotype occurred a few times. The CDR3, as DNA: TGTGCCAGCAGTGACGTCAGGGAAGGAGATACGCAGTATTTT. Its protein product is CASSDVREGDTQYF. The chain couples TRBV25-1 to TRBJ2-3; a possible D gene is TRBD1 (5 bases). Deletions cut 3 bases from V and 5 bases from J, with 12 bases between. The CDR3 spans 14 residues. Germline CDR1 MGHDK, CDR2 SYGVNS.

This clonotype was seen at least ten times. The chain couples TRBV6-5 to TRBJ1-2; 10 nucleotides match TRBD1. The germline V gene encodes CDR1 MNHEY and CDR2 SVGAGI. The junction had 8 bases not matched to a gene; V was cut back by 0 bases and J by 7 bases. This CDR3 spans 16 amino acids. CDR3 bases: TGTGCCAGCAGTTACTCGACAGGGGGCTTTTCGGGTGGCTACACCTTC. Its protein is CASSYSTGGFSGGYTF.

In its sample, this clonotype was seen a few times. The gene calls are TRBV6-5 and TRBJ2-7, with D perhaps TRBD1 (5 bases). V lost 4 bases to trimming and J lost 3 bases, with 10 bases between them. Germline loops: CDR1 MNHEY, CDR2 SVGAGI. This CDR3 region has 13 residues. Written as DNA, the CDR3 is TGTGCCAGCAGTTTCCCCGACAGCTACGAGCAGTACTTC. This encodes CASSFPDSYEQYF.

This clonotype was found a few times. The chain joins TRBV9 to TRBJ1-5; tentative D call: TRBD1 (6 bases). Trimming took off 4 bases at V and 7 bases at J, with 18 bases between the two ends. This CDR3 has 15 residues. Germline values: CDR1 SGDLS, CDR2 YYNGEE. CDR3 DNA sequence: TGTGCCAGCAGCCCCTCGACAGGATCGGCGCAGCCCCAGCATTTT. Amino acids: CASSPSTGSAQPQHF.

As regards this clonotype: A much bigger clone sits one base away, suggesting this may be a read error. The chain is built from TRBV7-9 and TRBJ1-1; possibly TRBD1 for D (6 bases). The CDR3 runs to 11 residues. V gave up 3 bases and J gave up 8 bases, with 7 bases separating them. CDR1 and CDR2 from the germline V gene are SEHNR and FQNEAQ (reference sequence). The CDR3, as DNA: TGTGCCAGCAGCTTCGACAGGGAAGCTTTCTTT. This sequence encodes CASSFDREAFF.

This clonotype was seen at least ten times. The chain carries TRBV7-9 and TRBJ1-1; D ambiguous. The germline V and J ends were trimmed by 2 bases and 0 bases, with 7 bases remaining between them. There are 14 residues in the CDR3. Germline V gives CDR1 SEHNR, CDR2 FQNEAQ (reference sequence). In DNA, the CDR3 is TGTGCCAGCAGCTTAATGGTGATGAACACTGAAGCTTTCTTT. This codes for CASSLMVMNTEAFF.

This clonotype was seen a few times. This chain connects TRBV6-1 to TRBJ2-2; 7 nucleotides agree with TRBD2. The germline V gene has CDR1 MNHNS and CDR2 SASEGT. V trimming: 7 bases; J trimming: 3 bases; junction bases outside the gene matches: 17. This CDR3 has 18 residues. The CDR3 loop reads CASTGRRSGVPHTGELFF. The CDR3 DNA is TGTGCCAGCACCGGGAGACGCAGCGGGGTTCCACACACCGGGGAGCTGTTTTTT.